The 25 T cell receptor beta chains reported below all come from one sample, sequenced in a study of blood T cell repertoires in COVID-19. The assay was immunoSEQ multiplex PCR, and TCRdb's table has in-frame clones only and misses some. This sample has about 110,000 clones, with approximately 80% found just once. Specimen: peripheral blood. These TCRs come from an older man with acute or convalescent COVID-19.

The chain recombines TRBV21-1 with TRBJ1-5; the tabulated D call, TRBD1, remains unverified against the DNA. TRBV21-1 is a pseudogene locus. This CDR3 is 14 amino acids long. DNA of the CDR3: TGTGCCAGCAGCAAAGGAACAAGAAATCAGCCCCAGCATTTT. This translates into CASSKGTRNQPQHF.

The chain joins TRBV2 to TRBJ1-3; TRBD1 matches at 9 bases. CDR1 and CDR2 from the germline V gene are SNHLY and FYNNEI. Unmatched junction bases numbered 12, after V lost 6 bases and J lost 3 bases. The CDR3 is 17 residues long. CDR3 DNA sequence: TGTGCCAGCAGCCCCTCCGGGACAGGGTTGGGTGGAAACACCATATATTTT. Amino acids: CASSPSGTGLGGNTIYF.

The V call is TRBV19, the J call TRBJ1-1, with 9 bases fitting TRBD1. The CDR3 is made up of 14 amino acids. Germline V gene lookup returns CDR1 LNHDA and CDR2 SQIVND (reference sequence). V dropped 7 bases and J dropped 4; count of bases not matched to a gene: 7. CDR3 coding DNA: TGTGCCAGTACCCCGGACAGGGGTGCCACTGAAGCTTTCTTT. This codes for CASTPDRGATEAFF.

The chain employs TRBV11-2 and TRBJ2-5, with 10 bases matching TRBD2. This CDR3 comprises 17 residues. The ends lost 4 bases at V and 5 bases at J; junction bases unmatched: 13. Germline CDR1 and CDR2: SGHAT and FQNNGV. The CDR3 nucleotides read TGTGCCAGCAGCTGGGGGAGTAGCGGGGGGATCTGGGAGACCCAGTACTTC. Translating gives CASSWGSSGGIWETQYF.

The rearrangement joins TRBV7-2 to TRBJ1-3; 8 bases line up with TRBD1. Germline V gene data show CDR1 as SGHTA and CDR2 as FQGNSA. The CDR3 is made up of 18 amino acids. V gave up 5 bases and J gave up 0 bases; unmatched junction bases: 12. DNA for the CDR3: TGTGCCAGCAGCCTTTTAGCCCGACAGGGGAGCTCTGGAAACACCATATATTTT. Translation gives CASSLLARQGSSGNTIYF.

In its sample, this clone was seen a few times. CDR3 coding DNA: TGTGCCAGCAGTGAAGCGCTCGGACAGGCGAACAATGAGCAGTTCTTC. Its protein product is CASSEALGQANNEQFF. The chain uses TRBV2 and TRBJ2-1; TRBD1 matches at 7 bases. The germline V gene has CDR1 SNHLY and CDR2 FYNNEI. The CDR3 consists of 16 residues. V shed 0 bases and J 5 bases; nucleotides not matched to a gene: 7.

V is TRBV7-2 and J is TRBJ1-2; D remains ambiguous. CDR1 is SGHTA, CDR2 FQGNSA, per germline. The V end was cut by 1 base, the J end by 2 bases, with 8 bases between. The CDR3 consists of 14 residues. This CDR3 is CASSLERANYGYTF. The DNA for the CDR3 is TGTGCCAGCAGCTTAGAGCGCGCAAACTATGGCTACACCTTC.

The chain recombines TRBV6-2 or TRBV6-3 with TRBJ2-1; 10 positions agree with TRBD2. The CDR3 loop spans 14 amino acids. The ends lost 4 bases at V and 7 bases at J; junction bases unmatched: 4. Germline V gene data show CDR1 as MNHEY and CDR2 as SVGEGT. In DNA, the CDR3 is TGTGCCAGCAGTTCTAGCGGGGGTAGGAATGAGCAGTTCTTC. Protein product: CASSSSGGRNEQFF.

This clone was observed a handful of times. The chain joins TRBV27 to TRBJ1-6; perhaps TRBD1 as D (5 bases). Germline CDR1 MNHEY, CDR2 SMNVEV (reference sequence). V lost 3 bases to trimming and J lost 6 bases, with 9 bases between them. The CDR3 is 14 amino acids. The CDR3 DNA reads as TGTGCCAGCAGTTTGGGGCGGTTTAATTCACCCCTCCACTTT. Amino acids: CASSLGRFNSPLHF.

The chain is built from TRBV4-3 and TRBJ2-7; possibly TRBD1 for D (5 bases). Germline V gene lookup returns CDR1 LGHNA and CDR2 YSLEER. This CDR3 region has 13 residues. V was clipped by 4 bases and J by 4 bases, with 11 bases between them. The CDR3 region has the DNA TGCGCCAGCAGCCTCCTAAGGGGTTACGAGCAGTACTTC. This encodes CASSLLRGYEQYF.

This chain joins TRBV18 and TRBJ2-7, with 8 bases identical to TRBD1. The CDR3 covers 14 residues. The V segment lost 2 bases and the J segment 6 bases; nucleotides outside the gene matches: 6. Germline CDR1 and CDR2: KGHSH and LQKENI. The CDR3 nucleotides read TGTGCCAGCTCACCATCACAGGGGGGAGGCGAGCAGTACTTC. Translated: CASSPSQGGGEQYF.

The sample holds a few counts of this clone. This rearrangement joins TRBV6-5 to TRBJ1-4; 7 bases are a match to TRBD1. CDR1 is MNHEY and CDR2 is SVGAGI in the germline V gene. Trimming cost V 6 bases and J 7 bases; bases outside gene matches: 8. The CDR3 sequence is 14 residues long. The DNA for the CDR3 is TGTGCCAGCAGCCGCAGGGGGTTCCTTGAAAAACTGTTTTTT. This codes for CASSRRGFLEKLFF.

This rearrangement joins TRBV7-2 to TRBJ1-2; 10 bases line up with TRBD1. J lost 2 bases, V lost 5 bases, and 5 bases had no gene match. The CDR3 has 15 residues. Germline values: CDR1 SGHTA, CDR2 FQGNSA. The CDR3 coding sequence is TGTGCCAGCAGCCCGGGACAGGGGCCCAACTATGGCTACACCTTC. Its translation is CASSPGQGPNYGYTF.

This clone appeared once. The CDR3 DNA is TGTGCCAGCAGTCGCGGGACAGGGGGGCCCCAGTACTTC. It encodes CASSRGTGGPQYF. This chain links TRBV6-6 with TRBJ2-5; the match to TRBD1 covers 11 bases. Germline V gene lookup returns CDR1 MNHNY and CDR2 SVGAGI (reference sequence). V lost 5 bases to trimming and J lost 9 bases; unmatched junction nucleotides: 5. The CDR3 totals 13 residues.

J is TRBJ2-1 and V is TRBV12-3 or TRBV12-4, with no clear D. Deletions cut 6 bases from V and 11 bases from J, with 17 bases between. The CDR3 runs 13 residues. CDR3 DNA sequence: TGTGCCAGCAGACTATCGCCCGGCGAGCAGCAGTTCTTC. This gives the protein CASRLSPGEQQFF.

V is TRBV6-2 or TRBV6-3 and J is TRBJ2-3; 8 bases are a match to TRBD1. Per the germline V gene, CDR1 is MNHEY and CDR2 is SVGEGT. The CDR3 runs to 15 residues. With 5 bases clipped from V and 1 base from J, the junction kept 5 bases outside the gene matches. The DNA of the CDR3 is TGTGCCAGCAGTCAGACAGGGGTGGGCACAGATACGCAGTATTTT. Protein sequence: CASSQTGVGTDTQYF.

About this clone: At the DNA level, this CDR3 is encoded by other sequences in the same sample as well. The chain recombines TRBV7-3 with TRBJ2-5; D gene unclear. V lost 2 bases and J 5 bases, leaving 12 bases between the germline ends. CDR3 length: 14 amino acids. From germline, CDR1 is SGHTA and CDR2 FQGTGA. CDR3 DNA sequence: TGTGCCAGCAGCTTAGGAACGAGCAGGGAGACCCAGTACTTC. Residues: CASSLGTSRETQYF. The full variable domain, rest sourced from reference TRBV7-3 and TRBJ2-5, is GAGVSQTPSNKVTEKGKYVELRCDPISGHTALYWYRQSLGQGPEFLIYFQGTGAADDSGLPNDRFFAVRPEGSVSTLKIQRTERGDSAVYLCASSLGTSRETQYFGPGTRLLVL.

This chain connects TRBV29-1 to TRBJ2-5, with 7 bases that match TRBD1. CDR3 length: 13 residues. The trim removed 4 bases at V and 4 bases at J, leaving 6 bases unmatched. Germline V gene sequence: CDR1 SQVTM, CDR2 ANQGSEA. The DNA of the CDR3 is TGCAGCGTTGGTACAGGGGCGGGAGAGACCCAGTACTTC. Translated: CSVGTGAGETQYF.

This sequence joins TRBV7-6 and TRBJ2-7; 7 bases agree with TRBD1. The CDR3 consists of 14 residues. Germline assignment: CDR1 SGHVS and CDR2 FNYEAQ. The J segment lost 1 base and the V segment lost 3 bases, leaving 3 bases of the junction unmatched. CDR3 sequence (DNA): TGTGCCAGCAGCTTCGGACAGGAGTCCTACGAGCAGTACTTC. This translates into CASSFGQESYEQYF.

The chain employs TRBV3-1 (or the pseudogene TRBV3-2) and TRBJ1-4; D might be TRBD1 (5 bases). CDR1 is LGHDT, CDR2 YNNKEL, per germline (reference sequence). V was pared by 1 base and J by 13 bases, with 16 bases between. The CDR3 is 14 amino acids. Here the CDR3 reads CASSQGSGGLRLFF. CDR3 nucleotides: TGTGCCAGCAGCCAAGGCTCCGGGGGATTGAGACTGTTTTTT.

V gene TRBV27 combines with J gene TRBJ1-5; D is undetermined. The germline V and J ends were trimmed by 6 bases and 4 bases, with 7 bases remaining between them. The CDR3 sequence is 12 residues long. Germline V gene sequence: CDR1 MNHEY, CDR2 SMNVEV (reference sequence). CDR3 coding DNA: TGTGCCAGCAGCAACATAAATCAGCCCCAGCATTTT. Translation: CASSNINQPQHF.

This clone appeared a few times. In nucleotides, the CDR3 is TGTGCCAGCAGCTTGGAACAGGGGGCTCTGGCCACTGAAGCTTTCTTT. This sequence encodes CASSLEQGALATEAFF. The chain recombines TRBV5-5 with TRBJ1-1, with 9 bases matching TRBD1. Germline trimming cut 0 bases from V and 4 bases from J; bases unmatched to any gene: 7. This CDR3 is built from 16 residues. Germline loops: CDR1 SGHKS, CDR2 YYEKEE (reference sequence).

The chain uses TRBV3-1 (or the pseudogene TRBV3-2) and TRBJ2-7; the match to TRBD2 covers 14 bases. V was clipped by 0 bases and J by 7 bases; unmatched bases: 5. CDR3 size: 16 residues. Germline V gene lookup returns CDR1 LGHDT and CDR2 YNNKEL (reference sequence). CDR3 residues: CASSQDSGLAGAEQYF. CDR3 nucleotides: TGTGCCAGCAGCCAAGACTCGGGACTAGCGGGGGCGGAGCAGTACTTC.

A word on this clone: Other DNA variants within this sample encode the same CDR3. CDR3 DNA sequence: TGTGCCAGCAGTGAAGCGCTTCGGGGTGAAAAACTGTTTTTT. Its protein is CASSEALRGEKLFF. The chain has TRBV2 and TRBJ1-4; D unclear. The germline CDR1 and CDR2 sequences are SNHLY and FYNNEI. CDR3 size: 14 residues. The V end was cut by 0 bases, the J end by 7 bases, with 9 bases between.

The chain is built from TRBV5-1 and TRBJ2-1; no definite D call. Looked up from germline, CDR1 is SGHRS and CDR2 is YFSETQ. The CDR3 extends over 14 amino acids. Deletions cut 1 base from V and 6 bases from J, with 11 bases between. The CDR3 region has the DNA TGCGCCAGCAGCTTGAGCTCACCGGGCAATGAGCAGTTCTTC. Translation gives CASSLSSPGNEQFF.